Presented here are 11 T cell receptor beta chains from one specimen sequenced in a study of OX40 agonist ivuxolimab in advanced cancers. Here immunoSEQ multiplex PCR was the method, and the copy in TCRdb shows in-frame clones only, minus some. The sample records 70,000 or so clones, more than 85% being singletons. Sequences were derived from CD4+ or CD8+ T cells sorted from blood, sampled in a trial of the OX40 agonist ivuxolimab. All receptors come from an adult with an advanced solid tumor such as melanoma, head and neck, liver or kidney cancer.

This sequence joins TRBV5-8 and TRBJ2-5, with 7 bases fitting TRBD2. From germline, CDR1 is SGHTS and CDR2 YDEGEE. This CDR3 has 16 residues. The junction had 9 bases not matched to a gene; V was cut back by 4 bases and J by 0 bases. CDR3 protein: CASSPGGRKYQETQYF. For the CDR3, the DNA is TGTGCCAGCAGCCCCGGGGGGAGAAAGTACCAAGAGACCCAGTACTTC.

The chain uses TRBV19 and TRBJ2-1; TRBD2 aligns across 12 bases. CDR3 length: 16 amino acids. With V trimmed by 5 bases and J by 7 bases, 9 bases remained unmatched. Germline assignment: CDR1 LNHDA and CDR2 SQIVND (reference sequence). DNA for the CDR3: TGTGCCAGTAGTTCTCGACTAGCGGGAGCGGGTAATGAGCAGTTCTTC. The encoded protein is CASSSRLAGAGNEQFF.

The rearrangement uses TRBV6-1 and TRBJ2-5, with 7 bases matching TRBD2. The DNA end favors TRBJ2-7, so the J call may be wrong. The CDR3 is 15 amino acids. Germline CDR1 reads MNHNS; CDR2 reads SASEGT. CDR3: CASSPEASGTYEQYF. Written as DNA, the CDR3 is TGTGCCAGCAGCCCAGAGGCTAGCGGTACCTACGAGCAGTACTTC.

This rearrangement joins TRBV4-2 to TRBJ2-7; a weak D match, TRBD2 (5 bases). This CDR3 spans 13 amino acids. The V and J ends lost 5 bases and 2 bases respectively, with 10 bases between them. The germline V gene has CDR1 LGHNA and CDR2 YNFKEQ. CDR3 nucleotide sequence: TGTGCCAGCAGCTTAAGGGAGACCTACGAGCAGTACTTC. The encoded protein is CASSLRETYEQYF.

The CDR3 DNA reads as TGTGCCAGTAGTATTTTGGCTAGCGGGTTCTACGAGCAGTACTTC. As protein: CASSILASGFYEQYF. This chain connects TRBV19 to TRBJ2-7; 8 positions agree with TRBD2. Trimming cost V 3 bases and J 3 bases; bases outside gene matches: 7. CDR1 is LNHDA and CDR2 is SQIVND in the germline V gene (reference sequence). The CDR3 runs to 15 residues.

CDR3 coding DNA: TGTGCCACCTATGACCCGTCCAGCTCCTACAATGAGCAGTTCTTC. Protein: CATYDPSSSYNEQFF. V gene TRBV10-3 combines with J gene TRBJ2-1, with D hard to call. Trimming left V 10 bases short and J 0 bases short, with 16 bases between. Germline V CDR1 and CDR2: ENHRY, SYGVKD. The CDR3 has 15 amino acids.

The V gene is TRBV19, the J gene TRBJ2-2, with TRBD1 identical over 12 bases. There are 14 residues in the CDR3. Germline CDR1 is LNHDA and CDR2 is SQIVND (reference sequence). Germline trimming cut 8 bases from V and 3 bases from J; bases unmatched to any gene: 1. CDR3 region: CASGTGGYTGELFF. CDR3 nucleotide sequence: TGTGCCAGTGGGACAGGGGGCTACACCGGGGAGCTGTTTTTT.

The chain recombines TRBV7-9 with TRBJ1-3, with D perhaps TRBD1 (6 bases). V was clipped by 1 base and J by 7 bases, with 14 bases between them. The CDR3 totals 15 residues. In germline, CDR1 is SEHNR, CDR2 FQNEAQ (reference sequence). The CDR3 reads CASSLDRAGRNTIYF. The CDR3 DNA follows: TGTGCCAGCAGCTTAGACAGGGCAGGCCGGAACACCATATATTTT.

The chain joins TRBV9 to TRBJ2-2; 8 bases align to TRBD2. Trimming at V came to 0 bases and at J to 3 bases, leaving 4 bases not matched to a gene. Germline V gives CDR1 SGDLS, CDR2 YYNGEE. The CDR3 is 16 amino acids. CDR3 sequence (DNA): TGTGCCAGCAGCGTAGGGAACGGGAGGGACACCGGGGAGCTGTTTTTT. Its translation is CASSVGNGRDTGELFF.

The V and J genes are TRBV29-1 and TRBJ2-1, with TRBD2 identical over 12 bases. CDR1 and CDR2 from the germline V gene are SQVTM and ANQGSEA. Trimming at V came to 4 bases and at J to 6 bases, leaving 10 bases not matched to a gene. The CDR3 sequence is 16 residues long. The CDR3: CSVALILAGGGNEQFF. DNA of the CDR3: TGCAGCGTTGCTCTCATTCTAGCGGGAGGGGGCAATGAGCAGTTCTTC.

V gene TRBV6-6 combines with J gene TRBJ2-7; D gene ambiguous. This CDR3 is 14 amino acids long. CDR1 is MNHNY, CDR2 SVGAGI, per germline (reference sequence). V was clipped by 7 bases and J by 4 bases, with 17 bases between them. The CDR3 loop is CASNQAQVVYEQYF. CDR3 sequence (DNA): TGTGCCAGCAACCAAGCTCAGGTCGTTTACGAGCAGTACTTC.